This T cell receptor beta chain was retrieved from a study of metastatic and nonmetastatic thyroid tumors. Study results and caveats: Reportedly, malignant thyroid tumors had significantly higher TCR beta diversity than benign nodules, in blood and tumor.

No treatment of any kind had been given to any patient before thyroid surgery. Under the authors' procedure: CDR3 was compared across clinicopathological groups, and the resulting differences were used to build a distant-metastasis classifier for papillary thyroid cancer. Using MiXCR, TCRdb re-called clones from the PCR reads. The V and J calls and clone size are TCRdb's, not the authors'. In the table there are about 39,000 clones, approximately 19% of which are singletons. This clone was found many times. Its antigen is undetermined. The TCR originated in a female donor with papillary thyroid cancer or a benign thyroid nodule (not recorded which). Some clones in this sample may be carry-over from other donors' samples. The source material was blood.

The chain's CDR3 is CSATPGQGVGDEQFF. The CDR3, as DNA: TGCAGTGCCACCCCGGGACAGGGGGTAGGGGATGAGCAGTTCTTC. V is TRBV20-1 and J is TRBJ2-1, with 11 bases lining up with TRBD1. The V and J ends lost 6 bases and 8 bases, in that order; junction bases with no gene match: 12. This CDR3 has 15 amino acids. Germline CDR1 is DFQATT and CDR2 is SNEGSKA (reference sequence).